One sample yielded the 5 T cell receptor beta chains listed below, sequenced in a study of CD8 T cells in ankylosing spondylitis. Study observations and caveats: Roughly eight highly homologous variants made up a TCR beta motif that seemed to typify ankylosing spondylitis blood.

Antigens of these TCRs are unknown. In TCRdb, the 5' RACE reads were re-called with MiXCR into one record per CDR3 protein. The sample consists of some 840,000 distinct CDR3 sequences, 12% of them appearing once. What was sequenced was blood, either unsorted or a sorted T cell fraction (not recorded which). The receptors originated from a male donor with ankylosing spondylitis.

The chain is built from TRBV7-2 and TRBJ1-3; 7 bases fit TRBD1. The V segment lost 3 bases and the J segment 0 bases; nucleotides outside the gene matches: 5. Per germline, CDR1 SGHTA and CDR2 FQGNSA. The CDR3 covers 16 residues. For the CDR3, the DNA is TGTGCCAGCAGCTTGGGACAGCCGAGCTCTGGAAACACCATATATTTT. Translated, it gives CASSLGQPSSGNTIYF.

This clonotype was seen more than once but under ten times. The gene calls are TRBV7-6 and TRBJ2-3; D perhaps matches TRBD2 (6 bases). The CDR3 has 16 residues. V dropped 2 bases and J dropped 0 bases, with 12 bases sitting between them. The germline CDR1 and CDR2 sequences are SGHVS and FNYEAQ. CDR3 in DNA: TGTGCCAGCAGCTTATCGGGCGGGGTTAGCACAGATACGCAGTATTTT. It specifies CASSLSGGVSTDTQYF.

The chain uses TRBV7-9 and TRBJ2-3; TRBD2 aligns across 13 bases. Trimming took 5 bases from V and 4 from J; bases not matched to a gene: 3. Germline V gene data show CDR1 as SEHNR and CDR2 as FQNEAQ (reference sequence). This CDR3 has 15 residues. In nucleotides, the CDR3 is TGTGCCAGCAGCCGGACTAGCGGGGGTGCAGATACGCAGTATTTT. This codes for CASSRTSGGADTQYF.

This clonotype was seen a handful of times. Here the CDR3 DNA reads TGTGCCAGCAGTTTTCAAACAGGGGGAGAGACCCAGTACTTC. The encoded protein is CASSFQTGGETQYF. The chain links TRBV7-2 to TRBJ2-5; 8 bases map to TRBD1. The CDR3 extends over 14 amino acids. Germline CDR1 SGHTA, CDR2 FQGNSA. The V and J ends lost 6 bases and 4 bases, in that order; junction bases with no gene match: 7.

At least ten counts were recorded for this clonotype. The CDR3 protein is CASSFGQGVSYEQYF. CDR3 bases: TGTGCCAGCAGCTTCGGGCAGGGTGTTTCCTACGAGCAGTACTTC. The chain couples TRBV7-2 to TRBJ2-7; a possible D gene is TRBD1 (5 bases). The CDR3 is 15 residues long. V was trimmed by 3 bases and J by 1 base, leaving 13 bases between them. Germline loops: CDR1 SGHTA, CDR2 FQGNSA.